A single TCR beta chain is shown here with its context. The data are from a study of blood T cell repertoires in COVID-19. Across the whole study: Samples came from the United States, Italy and Spain, spanning acute and convalescent COVID-19. T cells, B-cell-depleted T cells, or PBMCs supplied cDNA or gDNA.

Trimming cost V 5 bases and J 0 bases, with 14 bases left between them. Germline-derived CDR1 and CDR2 are MNHEY and SVGAGI. The CDR3 is 15 amino acids. Per the study methods: Reference gene primer amplification yielded estimated nucleated cell counts. Data came from immunoSEQ multiplex PCR; TCRdb stores just in-frame clones and leaves some out. The DNA gave D and trimming, while V, J and clone size come from that table. The table records about 83,000 clones, 86% of them present only once. This receptor was identified in a man aged 50-60 years with active COVID-19. The source material was peripheral blood. This rearrangement joins TRBV6-5 to TRBJ2-7, with unresolved D. For the CDR3, the DNA is TGTGCCAGCAGTCGTGAAGCAGCGCGCTCCTACGAGCAGTACTTC. It codes for CASSREAARSYEQYF.